One and the same sample provided the 4 T cell receptor beta chains below, sequenced in a study of breast tumors, draining lymph nodes, adjacent tissues. TCRdb redid the calling of the multiplex PCR reads with MiXCR, one entry per CDR3 protein. Of some 170,000 distinct CDR3 sequences listed, about 34% are singletons. The lymph nodes were axillary draining lymph nodes from breast cancer patients. What was sequenced was axillary lymph node tissue. The receptors were gathered from a female donor with breast cancer. Some clones in this sample may be carry-over from other donors' samples.

This clonotype was counted at least ten times. The V gene is TRBV5-1, the J gene TRBJ2-3, with a weak D call TRBD1 (7 bases). CDR3 length: 13 residues. The germline V gene has CDR1 SGHRS and CDR2 YFSETQ. Trimming took off 7 bases at V and 4 bases at J, with 13 bases between the two ends. CDR3 loop: CASRRGAPDTQYF. In DNA, the CDR3 is TGCGCCAGCCGCAGGGGGGCACCAGATACGCAGTATTTT.

This clonotype was seen many times. The chain links TRBV6-5 to TRBJ1-5, with D maybe TRBD1 (6 bases). This CDR3 has 15 amino acids. V lost 6 bases, J lost 0 bases, and 12 bases lay in between. In germline, CDR1 is MNHEY, CDR2 SVGAGI. The CDR3 loop is CASRTTGDSNQPQHF. CDR3 in DNA: TGTGCCAGCAGGACGACAGGAGATAGCAATCAGCCCCAGCATTTT.

Ten or more counts support this clonotype. This chain joins TRBV20-1 and TRBJ2-7; TRBD2 aligns across 8 bases. Germline V lookup: CDR1 DFQATT, CDR2 SNEGSKA (reference sequence). CDR3 length: 14 residues. J was trimmed by 2 bases and V by 5 bases; bases with no gene match: 8. CDR3 sequence (DNA): TGCAGTGCTTTTCGGGGGGGTCTAGCCTACGAGCAGTACTTC. Protein product: CSAFRGGLAYEQYF.

This clonotype was counted many times. The genes are TRBV3-1 and TRBJ2-3; possibly TRBD2 for D (7 bases). V shed 4 bases and J shed 0 bases, with 14 bases lying between them. CDR1 and CDR2 (germline): LGHDT, YNNKEL (reference sequence). The CDR3 has 16 residues. CDR3 sequence (DNA): TGTGCCAGCAGCCGGAGGGGGAGGGAGAGCACAGATACGCAGTATTTT. Protein: CASSRRGRESTDTQYF.